The rows below give T cell receptor beta chains drawn from one sample of a study of T cells in Graves' hyperthyroidism and ophthalmopathy. TCRdb called the multiplex PCR reads again in MiXCR, with one record for every CDR3 protein. The repertoire includes roughly 750,000 distinct CDR3 sequences, over 15% of them detected once, and roughly 8% sits in the top ten. Sequencing used blood. These receptors all come from a man younger than 35 with Graves' hyperthyroidism. CDR3s include the opening cysteine and the closing phenylalanine or tryptophan. A D gene is named only where the DNA matches it firmly. Some rows have no size entry. The others give once, few or many, or a class for an expanded clone.

TRBV18	TRBJ2-1	-	-	CASSPGGFTLNEQFF
TRBV6-2/TRBV6-3	TRBJ2-7	-	-	CASSYGRSGYEQYF
TRBV4-1	TRBJ1-2	few	-	CASSQDGPAGYYGYTF
TRBV30	TRBJ2-5	-	TRBD2	CAWSVTSGLETQYF
TRBV27	TRBJ1-5	many	-	CASSLLTGGNQPQHF
TRBV6-1	TRBJ2-5	-	-	CASSERSGFQETQYF
TRBV2	TRBJ1-6	many	-	CAGHRVYNSPLHF
TRBV19	TRBJ2-1	-	TRBD2	CASSMRGRAFYNEQFF
TRBV9	TRBJ2-1	-	-	CASSVEEGRWGGQFF
TRBV5-1	TRBJ2-3	many	TRBD2	CASSLSSGSRGTDTQYF
TRBV27	TRBJ2-7	-	TRBD2	CASSPPGREFYEQYF
TRBV18	TRBJ2-5	-	-	CASSPPATQETQYF
TRBV4-3	TRBJ2-7	few	-	CASSQAGGPTYEQYF
TRBV30	TRBJ2-1	-	TRBD1	CAWSTGTGINEQFF
TRBV11-3	TRBJ1-2	-	-	CASSLGTLYGYTF
TRBV11-2	TRBJ2-4	few	-	CASSFLGLAKNIQYF
TRBV9	TRBJ1-2	many	-	CASSVSGDYGYTF
TRBV28	TRBJ2-1	many	TRBD1	CASSPYPGQATEQFF
TRBV28	TRBJ2-7	many	-	CASTLGGAQWYEQYF
TRBV28	TRBJ2-3	many	-	CASSFGAGKSTDTQYF
TRBV28	TRBJ1-2	few	-	CASRYRGDHFGYTF
TRBV28	TRBJ1-1	-	TRBD1	CASSSTGEMYTEAFF
TRBV4-2	TRBJ2-3	few	-	CASRRDNRYTDTQYF
TRBV27	TRBJ2-1	-	TRBD2	CASSLSLGTSPNEQFF
TRBV19	TRBJ2-3	-	TRBD2	CASSTFSGSTDTQYF
TRBV24-1	TRBJ2-5	many	-	CATSDLREDSETQYF
TRBV30	TRBJ1-1	many	-	CAWSGERTEAFF
TRBV24-1	TRBJ2-3	many	TRBD1	CATSAHPGQTDGRDTQYF
TRBV2	TRBJ2-1	many	TRBD2	CASSDPPGLAGNEQFF
TRBV19	TRBJ1-1	-	TRBD1	CASRQGLFTEAFF
TRBV12-3/TRBV12-4	TRBJ2-5	-	-	CASSPPSYPKTQYF